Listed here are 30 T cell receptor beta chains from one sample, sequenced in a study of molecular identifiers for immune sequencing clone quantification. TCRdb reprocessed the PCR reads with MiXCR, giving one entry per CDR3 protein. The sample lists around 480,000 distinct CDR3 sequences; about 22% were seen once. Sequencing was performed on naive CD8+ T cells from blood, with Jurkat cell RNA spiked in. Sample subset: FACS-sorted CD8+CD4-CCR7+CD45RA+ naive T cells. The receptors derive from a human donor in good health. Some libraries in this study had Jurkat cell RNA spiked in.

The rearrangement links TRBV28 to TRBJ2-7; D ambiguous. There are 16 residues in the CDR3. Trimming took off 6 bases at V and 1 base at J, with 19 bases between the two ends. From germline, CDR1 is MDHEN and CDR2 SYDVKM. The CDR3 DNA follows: TGTGCCAGCAGGATCGAGCCCGAGACGGGTTCCTACGAGCAGTACTTC. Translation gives CASRIEPETGSYEQYF.

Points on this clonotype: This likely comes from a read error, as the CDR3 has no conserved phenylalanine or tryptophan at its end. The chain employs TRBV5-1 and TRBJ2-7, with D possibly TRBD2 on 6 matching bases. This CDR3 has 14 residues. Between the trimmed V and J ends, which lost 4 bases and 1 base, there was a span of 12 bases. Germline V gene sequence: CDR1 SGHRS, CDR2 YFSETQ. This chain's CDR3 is CASSPSGGSYEQYY. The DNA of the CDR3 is TGCGCCAGCAGCCCATCCGGGGGTTCCTACGAGCAGTACTAC.

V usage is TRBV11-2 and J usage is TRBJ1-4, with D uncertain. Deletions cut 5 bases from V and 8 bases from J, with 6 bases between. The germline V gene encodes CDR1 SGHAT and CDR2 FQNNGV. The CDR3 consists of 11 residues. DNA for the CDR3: TGTGCCAGCAGCCCCGCGGAAAAACTGTTTTTT. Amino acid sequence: CASSPAEKLFF.

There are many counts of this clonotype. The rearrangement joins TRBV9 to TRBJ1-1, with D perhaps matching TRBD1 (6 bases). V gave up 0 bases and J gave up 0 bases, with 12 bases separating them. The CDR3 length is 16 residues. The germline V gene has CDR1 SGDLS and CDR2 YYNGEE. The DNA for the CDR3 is TGTGCCAGCAGCGTAGTTGCAGGGGATATGAACACTGAAGCTTTCTTT. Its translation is CASSVVAGDMNTEAFF.

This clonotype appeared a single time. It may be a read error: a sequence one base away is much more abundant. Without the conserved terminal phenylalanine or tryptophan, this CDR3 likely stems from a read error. CDR3 coding DNA: TGTGCCAGTTCGGGGGTTGCCCTTAGCACAGATACGCAGTATTCT. Its protein is CASSGVALSTDTQYS. J is TRBJ2-3 and V is TRBV6-6; tentative D call: TRBD2 (6 bases). Germline V gives CDR1 MNHNY, CDR2 SVGAGI (reference sequence). V was pared by 9 bases and J by 0 bases, with 16 bases between. The CDR3 consists of 15 residues.

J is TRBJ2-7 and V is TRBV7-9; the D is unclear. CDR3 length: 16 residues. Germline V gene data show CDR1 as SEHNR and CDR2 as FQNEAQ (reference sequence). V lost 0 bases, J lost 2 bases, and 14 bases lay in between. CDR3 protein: CASSLAVGTATYEQYF. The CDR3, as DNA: TGTGCCAGCAGCTTAGCGGTGGGCACAGCCACCTACGAGCAGTACTTC.

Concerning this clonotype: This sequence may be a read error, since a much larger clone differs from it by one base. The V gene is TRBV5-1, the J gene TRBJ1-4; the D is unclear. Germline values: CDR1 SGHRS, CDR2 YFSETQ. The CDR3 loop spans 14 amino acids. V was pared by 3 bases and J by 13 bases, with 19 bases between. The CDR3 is CASSSRQPAFGLFF. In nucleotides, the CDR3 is TGCGCCAGCAGCTCGAGGCAGCCCGCGTTTGGACTGTTTTTT.

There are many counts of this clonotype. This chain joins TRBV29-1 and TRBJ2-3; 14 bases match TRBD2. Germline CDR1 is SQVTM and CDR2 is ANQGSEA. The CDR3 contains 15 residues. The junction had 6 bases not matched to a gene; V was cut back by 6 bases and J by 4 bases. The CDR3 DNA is TGCAGCGTGACTAGCGGGAGGGCCCGTGCAGATACGCAGTATTTT. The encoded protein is CSVTSGRARADTQYF.

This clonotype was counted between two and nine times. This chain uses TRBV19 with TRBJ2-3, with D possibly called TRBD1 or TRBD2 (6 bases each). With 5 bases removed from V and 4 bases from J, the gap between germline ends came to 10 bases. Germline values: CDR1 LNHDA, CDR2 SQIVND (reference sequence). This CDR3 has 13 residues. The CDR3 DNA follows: TGTGCCAGTAGTTTCGGGGGCTCAGATACGCAGTATTTT. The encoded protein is CASSFGGSDTQYF.

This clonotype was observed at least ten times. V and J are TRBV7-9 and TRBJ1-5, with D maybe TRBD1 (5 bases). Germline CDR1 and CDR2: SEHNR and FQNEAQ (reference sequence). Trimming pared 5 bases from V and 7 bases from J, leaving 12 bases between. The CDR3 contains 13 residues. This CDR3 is CASSQDSFQPQHF. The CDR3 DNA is TGTGCCAGCAGCCAAGACAGTTTCCAGCCCCAGCATTTT.

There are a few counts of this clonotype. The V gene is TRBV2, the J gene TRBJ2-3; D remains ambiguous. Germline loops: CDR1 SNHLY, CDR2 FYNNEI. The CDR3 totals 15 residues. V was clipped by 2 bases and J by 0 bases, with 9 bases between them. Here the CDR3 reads CASSEHGASTDTQYF. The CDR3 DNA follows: TGTGCCAGCAGTGAACACGGCGCTAGCACAGATACGCAGTATTTT.

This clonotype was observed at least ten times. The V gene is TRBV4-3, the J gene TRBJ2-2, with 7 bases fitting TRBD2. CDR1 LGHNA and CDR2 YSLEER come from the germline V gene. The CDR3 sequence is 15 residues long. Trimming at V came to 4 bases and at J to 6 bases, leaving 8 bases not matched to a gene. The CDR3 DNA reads TGCGCCAGCAGCCTCCGGAGACTAGCAGCCGGGGAGCTGTTTTTT. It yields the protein CASSLRRLAAGELFF.

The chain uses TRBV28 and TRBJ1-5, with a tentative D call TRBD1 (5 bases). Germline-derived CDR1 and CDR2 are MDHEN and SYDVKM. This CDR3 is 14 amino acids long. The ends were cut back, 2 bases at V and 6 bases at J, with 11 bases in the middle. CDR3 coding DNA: TGTGCCAGCAGTTTAGGGACGGGGACTCAGCCCCAGCATTTT. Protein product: CASSLGTGTQPQHF.

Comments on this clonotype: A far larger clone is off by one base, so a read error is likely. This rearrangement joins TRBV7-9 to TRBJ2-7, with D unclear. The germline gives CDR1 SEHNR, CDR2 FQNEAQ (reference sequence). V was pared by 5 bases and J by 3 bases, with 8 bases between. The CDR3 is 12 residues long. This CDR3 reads CASSPVDYEQYF. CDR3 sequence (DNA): TGTGCCAGCAGCCCGGTAGACTACGAGCAGTACTTC.

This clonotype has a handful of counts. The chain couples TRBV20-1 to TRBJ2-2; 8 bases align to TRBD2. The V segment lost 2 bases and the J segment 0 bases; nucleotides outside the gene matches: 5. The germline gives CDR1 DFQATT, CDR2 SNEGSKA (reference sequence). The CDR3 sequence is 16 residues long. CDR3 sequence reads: CSARILRGANTGELFF. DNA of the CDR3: TGCAGTGCTAGAATCTTGCGGGGGGCGAACACCGGGGAGCTGTTTTTT.

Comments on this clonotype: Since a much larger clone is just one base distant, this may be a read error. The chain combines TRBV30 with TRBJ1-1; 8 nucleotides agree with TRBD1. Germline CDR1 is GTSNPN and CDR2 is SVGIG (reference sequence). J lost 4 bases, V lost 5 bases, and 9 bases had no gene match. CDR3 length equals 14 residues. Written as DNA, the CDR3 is TGTGCCTGGGCCCTCCAGGGGGCCACCACTGAAGCTTTCTTT. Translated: CAWALQGATTEAFF.

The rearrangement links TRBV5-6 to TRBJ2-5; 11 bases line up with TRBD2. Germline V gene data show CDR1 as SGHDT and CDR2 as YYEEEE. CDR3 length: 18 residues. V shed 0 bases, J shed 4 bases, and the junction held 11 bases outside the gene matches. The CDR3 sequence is CASSLGAGTSGFPETQYF. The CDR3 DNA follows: TGTGCCAGCAGCTTGGGGGCCGGGACTAGCGGTTTCCCAGAGACCCAGTACTTC. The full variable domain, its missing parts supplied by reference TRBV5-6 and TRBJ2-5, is DAGVTQSPTHLIKTRGQQVTLRCSPKSGHDTVSWYQQALGQGPQFIFQYYEEEERQRGNFPDRFSGHQFPNYSSELNVNALLLGDSALYLCASSLGAGTSGFPETQYFGPGTRLLVL.

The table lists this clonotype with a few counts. CDR3 coding DNA: TGTGCCAGCAGCCCAGGCGACAGGGCGTACGAGCAGTACTTC. As protein: CASSPGDRAYEQYF. The chain uses TRBV7-9 and TRBJ2-7; 7 positions agree with TRBD1. CDR1 and CDR2 (germline): SEHNR, FQNEAQ (reference sequence). This CDR3 comprises 14 residues. The V and J ends lost 5 bases and 4 bases, in that order; junction bases with no gene match: 8.

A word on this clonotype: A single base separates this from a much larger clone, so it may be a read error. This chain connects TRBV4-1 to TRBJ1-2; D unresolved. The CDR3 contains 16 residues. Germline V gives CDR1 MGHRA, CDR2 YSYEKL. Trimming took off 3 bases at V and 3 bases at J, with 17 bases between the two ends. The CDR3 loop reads CASSHAENSEYYGYTF. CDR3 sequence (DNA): TGCGCCAGCAGCCATGCAGAGAACAGCGAGTACTATGGCTACACCTTC.

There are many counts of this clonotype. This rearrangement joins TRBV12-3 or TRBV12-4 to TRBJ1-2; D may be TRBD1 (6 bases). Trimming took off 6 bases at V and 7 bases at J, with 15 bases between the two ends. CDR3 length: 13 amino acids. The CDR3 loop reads CASSSDSYSGYTF. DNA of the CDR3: TGTGCCAGCAGCTCGGACAGTTACTCTGGCTACACCTTC.

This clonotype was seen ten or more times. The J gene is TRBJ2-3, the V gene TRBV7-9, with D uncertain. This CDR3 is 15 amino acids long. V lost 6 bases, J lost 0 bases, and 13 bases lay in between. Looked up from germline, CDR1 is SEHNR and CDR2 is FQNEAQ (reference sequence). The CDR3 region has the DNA TGTGCCAGCAGTGTTTGGGATACTAGCACAGATACGCAGTATTTT. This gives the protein CASSVWDTSTDTQYF. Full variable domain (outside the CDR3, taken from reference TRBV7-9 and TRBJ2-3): DTGVSQNPRHKITKRGQNVTFRCDPISEHNRLYWYRQTLGQGPEFLTYFQNEAQLEKSRLLSDRFSAERPKGSFSTLEIQRTEQGDSAMYLCASSVWDTSTDTQYFGPGTRLTVL.

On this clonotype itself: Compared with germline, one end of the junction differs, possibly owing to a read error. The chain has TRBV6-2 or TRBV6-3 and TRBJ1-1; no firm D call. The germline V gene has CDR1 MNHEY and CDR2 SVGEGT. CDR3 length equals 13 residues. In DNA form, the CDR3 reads TGTGCCAGCAGTGGACGGGGATCCGCTGAAGCTTCCTTT. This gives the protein CASSGRGSAEASF.

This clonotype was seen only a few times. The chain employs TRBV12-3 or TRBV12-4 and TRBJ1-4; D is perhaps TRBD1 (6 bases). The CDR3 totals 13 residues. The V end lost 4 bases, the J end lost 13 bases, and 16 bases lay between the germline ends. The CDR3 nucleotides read TGTGCCAGCAGTTGGGCAGGGGAGGACCGACTGTTTTTT. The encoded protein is CASSWAGEDRLFF.

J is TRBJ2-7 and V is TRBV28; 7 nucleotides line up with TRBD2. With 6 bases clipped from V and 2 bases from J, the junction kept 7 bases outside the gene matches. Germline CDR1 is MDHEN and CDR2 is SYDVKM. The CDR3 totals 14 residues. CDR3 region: CASRLTSRPYEQYF. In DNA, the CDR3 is TGTGCCAGCAGATTGACTAGCAGGCCCTACGAGCAGTACTTC.

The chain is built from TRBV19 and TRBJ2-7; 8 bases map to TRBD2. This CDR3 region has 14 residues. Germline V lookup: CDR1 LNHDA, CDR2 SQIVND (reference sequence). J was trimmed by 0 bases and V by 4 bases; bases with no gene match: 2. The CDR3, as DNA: TGTGCCAGTAGTAGCGGGGGGCCCTCCTACGAGCAGTACTTC. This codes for CASSSGGPSYEQYF.

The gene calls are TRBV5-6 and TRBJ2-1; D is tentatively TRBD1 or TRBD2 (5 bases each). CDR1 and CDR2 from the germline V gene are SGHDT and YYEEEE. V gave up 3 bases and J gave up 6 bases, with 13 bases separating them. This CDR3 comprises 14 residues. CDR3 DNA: TGTGCCAGCAGCTGGGACCCCGAGAGCAATGAGCAGTTCTTC. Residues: CASSWDPESNEQFF.

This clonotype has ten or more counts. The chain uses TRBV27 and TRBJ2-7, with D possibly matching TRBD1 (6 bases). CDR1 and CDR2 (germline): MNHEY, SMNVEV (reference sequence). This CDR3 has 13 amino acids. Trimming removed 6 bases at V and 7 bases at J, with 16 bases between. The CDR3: CASRDRETPEQYF. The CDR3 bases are TGTGCCAGCAGGGACAGAGAGACTCCGGAGCAGTACTTC.

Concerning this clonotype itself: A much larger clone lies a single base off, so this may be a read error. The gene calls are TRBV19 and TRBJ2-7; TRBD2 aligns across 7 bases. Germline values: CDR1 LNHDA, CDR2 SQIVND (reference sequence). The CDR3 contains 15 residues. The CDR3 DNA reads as TGTGCCGGTAGCGCGGGGAGGGGTGGAGTCTACGAGCAGTACTTC. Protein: CAGSAGRGGVYEQYF.

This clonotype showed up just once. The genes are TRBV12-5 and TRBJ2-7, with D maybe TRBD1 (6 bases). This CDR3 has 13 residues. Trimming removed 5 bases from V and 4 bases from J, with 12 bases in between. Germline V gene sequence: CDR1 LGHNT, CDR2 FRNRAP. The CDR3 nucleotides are TGTGCTAGTGGTGAGGGGACAATATACGAGCAGTACTTC. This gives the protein CASGEGTIYEQYF.

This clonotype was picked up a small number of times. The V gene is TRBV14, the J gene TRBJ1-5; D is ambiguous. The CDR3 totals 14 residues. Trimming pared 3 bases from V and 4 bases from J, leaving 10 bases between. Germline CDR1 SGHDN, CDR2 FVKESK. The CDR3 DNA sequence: TGTGCCAGCAGCCAGTCAGGTTGGAATCAGCCCCAGCATTTT. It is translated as CASSQSGWNQPQHF.